This TCR beta chain was observed in a study of blood T cell repertoires in COVID-19. On the study more broadly: Italy, Spain and the United States were the sources of the convalescent and acute COVID-19 samples. T cells, B-cell-depleted T cells, or PBMCs provided the cDNA or gDNA that served as material.

In the source study's methods: Reference gene primer amplification gave nucleated cell count estimates. TCRdb's copy holds only in-frame clones and misses some; the assay was immunoSEQ multiplex PCR. V and J calls and clone size come straight from that table; D and trimming were deduced from the DNA. The data hold 98,000 or so clones, with about 87% observed a single time. The CDR3 has 15 amino acids. The V and J ends lost 4 bases and 1 base respectively, with 13 bases between them. Germline loops: CDR1 SNHLY, CDR2 FYNNEI. The sequence came from a man between 45 and 60 years old with acute or convalescent COVID-19. The specimen sequenced was peripheral blood. The V call is TRBV2, the J call TRBJ2-5; no clear D. DNA for the CDR3: TGTGCCAGCAGTGCCGCAAGTTCGGTCCAAGAGACCCAGTACTTC. Amino acids: CASSAASSVQETQYF.